Listed below are T cell receptor beta chains from one sample, sequenced in a study of blood T cells in healthy people across ages. TCRdb called the 5' RACE reads again in MiXCR, with one record for every CDR3 protein. The sample yields approximately 850,000 distinct CDR3 sequences, over 45% seen once. Sequencing was performed on blood. The receptors derive from a man aged 25 to 40 in good health. The CDR3 runs from the conserved cysteine through the conserved F or W. D genes are given only for firm matches. For some rows the clone size is stated as once, few or many, or as a class when expanded; others skip it.

size: .
J: TRBJ2-3
V: TRBV6-1
D: TRBD2
DNA: TGTGCCAGCAGTGAGGTGGGAGCGGGGGGGTTAGATACGCAGTATTTT
CDR3: CASSEVGAGGLDTQYF

size: .
J: TRBJ2-3
V: TRBV4-2
D: .
DNA: TGTGCCAGCGGAGCGGCGGGCTCCACAGATACGCAGTATTTT
CDR3: CASGAAGSTDTQYF

size: once
J: TRBJ2-7
V: TRBV7-9
D: TRBD1
DNA: TGTGCCAGCAGCGGGACGACAGGGCCCTACGAGCAGTACTTC
CDR3: CASSGTTGPYEQYF

size: .
J: TRBJ2-3
V: TRBV20-1
D: .
DNA: TGCAGTGCTCCCCACGGCGGAGCAGATACGCAGTATTTT
CDR3: CSAPHGGADTQYF

size: .
J: TRBJ2-7
V: TRBV29-1
D: .
DNA: TGCAGCGTTGAAGATGGGCCGGACAAGGGGGGTAAGCAGTACTTC
CDR3: CSVEDGPDKGGKQYF

size: few
J: TRBJ1-5
V: TRBV7-8
D: .
DNA: TGTGCCAGCAGCTTATCGCTCCAGCCCCAGCATTTT
CDR3: CASSLSLQPQHF

size: .
J: TRBJ2-7
V: TRBV9
D: .
DNA: TGTGCCAGCAGCACCACGAGCTCCTACAATGAGCAGTACTTC
CDR3: CASSTTSSYNEQYF

size: once
J: TRBJ2-3
V: TRBV12-3/TRBV12-4
D: TRBD1
DNA: TGTGCCGGCAGTCCAGGGGGCAGGAACACAGATACGCAGTATTTT
CDR3: CAGSPGGRNTDTQYF

size: .
J: TRBJ2-1
V: TRBV5-1
D: TRBD2
DNA: TGCGCCAGCCGAACCCCCTCGACGGGAGGGCTTAATGAGCAGTTCTTC
CDR3: CASRTPSTGGLNEQFF

size: .
J: TRBJ2-7
V: TRBV7-9
D: .
DNA: TGTGCCAGCAGCCGAACTTGGGACTCCTTCTTGGAGGAGCAGTACTTC
CDR3: CASSRTWDSFLEEQYF

size: .
J: TRBJ2-1
V: TRBV13
D: TRBD2
DNA: TGTGCCAGCAGTCCCGGCGGGAGAAGTACAGATGAGCAGTTCTTC
CDR3: CASSPGGRSTDEQFF

size: few
J: TRBJ2-5
V: TRBV6-5
D: .
DNA: TGTGCCAGCAGTGGAACTTCAGGGGAGCAAGAGACCCAGTACTTC
CDR3: CASSGTSGEQETQYF

size: .
J: TRBJ2-7
V: TRBV9
D: .
DNA: TGTGCCAGCAGCGTAGGACCGACCCCCTTCTACGAGCAGTACTTC
CDR3: CASSVGPTPFYEQYF

size: .
J: TRBJ1-2
V: TRBV4-2
D: .
DNA: TGTGCCAGCAGCCAAGAGGCGGCTTCTAACTATGGCTACACCTTC
CDR3: CASSQEAASNYGYTF

size: .
J: TRBJ2-7
V: TRBV28
D: .
DNA: TGTGCCAGCAGTGGACCCGAAATATCTACCGAGCAGTACTTC
CDR3: CASSGPEISTEQYF

size: .
J: TRBJ2-3
V: TRBV29-1
D: TRBD2
DNA: TGCAGCGGGGATATACTAGCGGAACACACAGATACGCAGTATTTT
CDR3: CSGDILAEHTDTQYF

size: .
J: TRBJ1-1
V: TRBV12-3/TRBV12-4
D: .
DNA: TGTGCCAGCATCCCGACTCCTTCGGGGCCCGGGGACACTGAAGCTTTCTTT
CDR3: CASIPTPSGPGDTEAFF

size: .
J: TRBJ2-1
V: TRBV18
D: .
DNA: TGTGCCAGCTCACCCCGGTCGGCGTATACCAATGAGCAGTTCTTC
CDR3: CASSPRSAYTNEQFF

size: few
J: TRBJ2-5
V: TRBV7-2
D: TRBD2
DNA: TGTGCCAGCAGCCGACAACTAGCGGGAGAAGAGACCCAGTACTTC
CDR3: CASSRQLAGEETQYF

size: .
J: TRBJ1-1
V: TRBV20-1
D: .
DNA: TGCAGCTTATACGACAGATTGAACACTGAAGCTTTCTTT
CDR3: CSLYDRLNTEAFF

size: .
J: TRBJ2-4
V: TRBV7-2
D: .
DNA: TGTGCCAGCAGCCAACCCAGGGGACCCAAAAACATTCAGTACTTC
CDR3: CASSQPRGPKNIQYF

size: .
J: TRBJ2-7
V: TRBV6-1
D: TRBD2
DNA: TGTGCCAGCAGTGAGCACAGCGGGAGGCTATCCTACGAGCAGTACTTC
CDR3: CASSEHSGRLSYEQYF

size: once
J: TRBJ2-5
V: TRBV3-1
D: TRBD2
DNA: TGTGCCAGCAGCCAGAAAGGAGCGGGATTTGAGACCCAGTACTTC
CDR3: CASSQKGAGFETQYF

size: .
J: TRBJ2-1
V: TRBV29-1
D: .
DNA: TGCAGCGTTAGGGGGGGGCAGTACAATGAGCAGTTCTTC
CDR3: CSVRGGQYNEQFF

size: few
J: TRBJ1-5
V: TRBV7-9
D: TRBD1
DNA: TGTGCCAGCAGCCCTACAGGAGCACCGGGACAGGGACCAAATCAGCCCCAGCATTTT
CDR3: CASSPTGAPGQGPNQPQHF

size: .
J: TRBJ1-2
V: TRBV5-4
D: .
DNA: TGTGCCAGCAGAGGAGAAGGCCCGGAGTGCACCTTC
CDR3: CASRGEGPECTF

size: few
J: TRBJ2-1
V: TRBV12-3/TRBV12-4
D: TRBD1
DNA: TGTGCCAGCATCCGGACAGGGAGTTTGAATGAGCAGTTCTTC
CDR3: CASIRTGSLNEQFF

size: .
J: TRBJ2-5
V: TRBV15
D: TRBD2
DNA: TGCGCCACCAGCAGAGGCCCCGGGACTAGCGGGGGAGAGACCCAGTACTTC
CDR3: CATSRGPGTSGGETQYF

size: .
J: TRBJ2-1
V: TRBV7-3
D: .
DNA: TGTGCCAGCAGCTTAACGAACCTCAATGTGCAGTTCTTC
CDR3: CASSLTNLNVQFF

size: .
J: TRBJ2-1
V: TRBV7-3
D: .
DNA: TGTGCCAGCAGCTTAACGGACCGGGACTACAATGAGCAGTTCTTC
CDR3: CASSLTDRDYNEQFF

size: .
J: TRBJ2-7
V: TRBV12-3/TRBV12-4
D: .
DNA: TGTGCCAGCCGCCCCAGTTACACCTCCTACGAGCAGTACTTC
CDR3: CASRPSYTSYEQYF

size: .
J: TRBJ2-6
V: TRBV12-3/TRBV12-4
D: .
DNA: TGTGCCAGCAGTAACCCGAGGAGGGGACTCCTGCTAAGCTCTGGGGCCAACGTCCTGACTTTC
CDR3: CASSNPRRGLLLSSGANVLTF

size: .
J: TRBJ2-1
V: TRBV29-1
D: .
DNA: TGCGGCGTTGGGGATACCGTGGGACCCAATGAGCAGTTCTTC
CDR3: CGVGDTVGPNEQFF

size: once
J: TRBJ2-7
V: TRBV2
D: .
DNA: TGTGCCGGCAAACGGGGGGCTTCGGGGTACGAGCAGTACTTC
CDR3: CAGKRGASGYEQYF

size: .
J: TRBJ2-5
V: TRBV4-3
D: .
DNA: TGCGCCAGCAGCCAAGGCAGCGGCTACCAAGAGACCCAGTACTTC
CDR3: CASSQGSGYQETQYF

size: .
J: TRBJ1-1
V: TRBV29-1
D: TRBD1
DNA: TGCAGCGTGGACAGGGGGCTGAGCACTGAAGCTTTCTTT
CDR3: CSVDRGLSTEAFF

size: few
J: TRBJ2-7
V: TRBV6-5
D: .
DNA: TGTGCCAGCCGATCAAAAGGGAGTCCCTTTTACGAGCAGTACTTC
CDR3: CASRSKGSPFYEQYF

size: .
J: TRBJ2-1
V: TRBV7-9
D: .
DNA: TGTGCCAGCAACCCACCCGGTCCCAATGAGCAGTTCTTC
CDR3: CASNPPGPNEQFF

size: .
J: TRBJ1-6
V: TRBV28
D: .
DNA: TGTGCCAGCAGTGTGTCCACTATGGGACCCCTCCACTTT
CDR3: CASSVSTMGPLHF

size: once
J: TRBJ1-4
V: TRBV7-8
D: .
DNA: TGTGCCAGCCGCTGGGGAAATGAAAAACTGTTTTTT
CDR3: CASRWGNEKLFF

size: .
J: TRBJ1-2
V: TRBV27
D: TRBD1
DNA: TGTGCCAGCAGTTTGACAGGGGGCTACTATGGCTACACCTTC
CDR3: CASSLTGGYYGYTF

size: .
J: TRBJ2-7
V: TRBV28
D: .
DNA: TGTGCCAGCAGTAGCTGGGGGGCCACGTACGAGCAGTACTTC
CDR3: CASSSWGATYEQYF

size: .
J: TRBJ2-7
V: TRBV18
D: .
DNA: TGTGCCAGCTCACCAGGTAGCGCGGAGCCATCCTACGAGCAGTACTTC
CDR3: CASSPGSAEPSYEQYF

size: once
J: TRBJ1-2
V: TRBV2
D: .
DNA: TGTGCCAGCAGTGAGGTCAGCCCTAACTATGGCTACACCTTC
CDR3: CASSEVSPNYGYTF

size: .
J: TRBJ2-5
V: TRBV5-1
D: .
DNA: TGCGCCAGCAGAGAAGGAGAGACCCAGTACTTC
CDR3: CASREGETQYF

size: few
J: TRBJ2-5
V: TRBV6-5
D: .
DNA: TGTGCCAGCAGTTCCTCGTTACCCTGGGGAGAGACCCAGTACTTC
CDR3: CASSSSLPWGETQYF

size: few
J: TRBJ2-7
V: TRBV20-1
D: .
DNA: TGCAGTGCTAGTCCTCCGGCCGGTACCTACGAGCAGTACTTC
CDR3: CSASPPAGTYEQYF